The 16 T cell receptor beta chains listed next were all sequenced from one sample in a study of regulatory T cells in long-lasting Graves disease. The sample's time point: newly diagnosed GD, antithyroid drugs for less than 3 months. Extracted RNA from PBMCs served as the source of the TCR library. Construction of the TCR beta libraries employed iRepertoire HTBI primers in conjunction with Arm-PCR of CDR3 regions. MiXCR was run by TCRdb on the multiplex PCR reads, yielding one entry per CDR3 protein. The sample lists about 440,000 distinct CDR3 sequences, approximately 16% seen once, with about a quarter in the top ten. This sample was also put to use in a study of T cells in Graves' hyperthyroidism and ophthalmopathy.

The input for sequencing was peripheral blood mononuclear cells (PBMCs), taken at new diagnosis, from a patient treated with antithyroid drugs. Source of these receptors: a woman under 30 with Graves disease.

This clonotype was counted many times. This chain connects TRBV5-1 to TRBJ2-3, with a tentative D call TRBD2 (6 bases). The CDR3 contains 15 residues. Germline CDR1 reads SGHRS; CDR2 reads YFSETQ. V dropped 0 bases and J dropped 4 bases, with 12 bases sitting between them. DNA of the CDR3: TGCGCCAGCAGCTTGGCGGGAGAGTTGGCAGATACGCAGTATTTT. Translated: CASSLAGELADTQYF.

This chain uses TRBV19 with TRBJ2-3; D call uncertain. Deletions cut 9 bases from V and 2 bases from J, with 21 bases between. The germline CDR1 and CDR2 sequences are LNHDA and SQIVND (reference sequence). The CDR3 has 16 amino acids. Here the CDR3 reads CASRINVAEFTDTQYF. The CDR3 DNA sequence: TGTGCCAGCCGAATCAACGTCGCGGAGTTCACAGATACGCAGTATTTT.

This clonotype appeared a few times. The chain uses TRBV4-1 and TRBJ2-1; 7 bases are a match to TRBD2. The CDR3 extends over 15 amino acids. Unmatched junction bases numbered 8, after V lost 1 base and J lost 8 bases. Per germline, CDR1 MGHRA and CDR2 YSYEKL. This CDR3 reads CASSQATSSWDEQFF. The CDR3 DNA sequence: TGCGCCAGCAGCCAAGCGACTAGCTCCTGGGATGAGCAGTTCTTC.

There are many counts of this clonotype. V is TRBV29-1 and J is TRBJ2-1; 9 nucleotides agree with TRBD2. From germline, CDR1 is SQVTM and CDR2 ANQGSEA. There are 13 residues in the CDR3. J was trimmed by 6 bases and V by 7 bases; bases with no gene match: 7. CDR3 region: CSAKAGGLNEQFF. CDR3 sequence (DNA): TGCAGCGCAAAAGCGGGAGGCCTCAATGAGCAGTTCTTC.

Many counts were recorded for this clonotype. V gene TRBV30 combines with J gene TRBJ2-7, with D perhaps TRBD1 or TRBD2 (5 bases each). The V gene's germline CDR1 is GTSNPN and CDR2 SVGIG (reference sequence). The CDR3 covers 12 residues. Between the trimmed V and J ends, which lost 4 bases and 6 bases, there was a span of 13 bases. In DNA form, the CDR3 reads TGTGCCTGGATGAGGGGTTCCCTCGAGCAGTACTTC. Its protein product is CAWMRGSLEQYF.

This clonotype was recorded a few times. CDR3 coding DNA: TGCGCCAGCAGCTCAGAGACCATAACAGGGGACTATGGCTACACCTTC. It yields the protein CASSSETITGDYGYTF. V and J are TRBV5-1 and TRBJ1-2, with 7 bases identical to TRBD1. J lost 3 bases, V lost 3 bases, and 11 bases had no gene match. Germline V CDR1 and CDR2: SGHRS, YFSETQ. The CDR3 contains 16 residues.

The J gene is TRBJ2-7, the V gene TRBV13; D is uncertain. The CDR3 length is 14 residues. V was trimmed by 0 bases and J by 1 base, leaving 7 bases between them. Per the germline V gene, CDR1 is PRHDT and CDR2 is FYEKMQ (reference sequence). CDR3 bases: TGTGCCAGCAGCTTAGGTCTGCGGTCCTACGAGCAGTACTTC. The encoded protein is CASSLGLRSYEQYF.

This clonotype was seen many times. The V call is TRBV7-2, the J call TRBJ2-1; 13 bases align to TRBD2. CDR1 and CDR2 (germline): SGHTA, FQGNSA. This CDR3 spans 14 amino acids. Here the CDR3 DNA reads TGTGCTAGCGCACTAGCGGGAGGGATCAATGAGCAGTTCTTC. It yields the protein CASALAGGINEQFF.

This clonotype occurred many times. The chain links TRBV20-1 to TRBJ2-7; perhaps TRBD2 as D (7 bases). The CDR3 runs 15 residues. With 6 bases removed from V and 6 bases from J, the gap between germline ends came to 24 bases. Per germline, CDR1 DFQATT and CDR2 SNEGSKA (reference sequence). The CDR3 DNA sequence: TGCAGTGCCACGAGGGGGAGGGCCCTACTTTCCGAGCAGTACTTC. This sequence encodes CSATRGRALLSEQYF.

Ten or more counts support this clonotype. The chain recombines TRBV15 with TRBJ1-5, with TRBD1 identical over 8 bases. V gave up 9 bases and J gave up 5 bases; unmatched junction bases: 6. Germline-derived CDR1 and CDR2 are LNHNV and YYDKDF (reference sequence). The CDR3 totals 13 residues. This chain's CDR3 is CATTGTGDQPQHF. The CDR3 DNA is TGTGCCACGACTGGGACAGGTGATCAGCCCCAGCATTTT. The whole variable domain, filled in from reference TRBV15 and TRBJ1-5, reads DAMVIQNPRYQVTQFGKPVTLSCSQTLNHNVMYWYQQKSSQAPKLLFHYYDKDFNNEADTPDNFQSRRPNTSFCFLDIRSPGLGDTAMYLCATTGTGDQPQHFGDGTRLSIL.

Notes on this clonotype: Just one base apart from a much larger clone, this may be a read error. The CDR3 is CASSFEVSGSSYNEQYF. The CDR3 coding sequence is TGTGCCAGCAGTTTCGAAGTTAGCGGGAGCTCCTACAATGAGCAGTACTTC. The J gene is TRBJ2-3, the V gene TRBV28; 9 bases match TRBD2. The end of the DNA aligns better with TRBJ2-7, so the J call may be wrong. CDR3 length equals 17 residues. CDR1 and CDR2 from the germline V gene are MDHEN and SYDVKM.

The chain employs TRBV27 and TRBJ1-1; 8 bases fit TRBD1. With V trimmed by 6 bases and J by 3 bases, 6 bases remained unmatched. Per the germline V gene, CDR1 is MNHEY and CDR2 is SMNVEV (reference sequence). CDR3 length equals 14 residues. The CDR3 DNA follows: TGTGCCAGCAGGACTCACAGGGGGTACACTGAAGCTTTCTTT. Amino acid sequence: CASRTHRGYTEAFF.

This clonotype was found many times. The CDR3 nucleotides read TGTGCCAGCAGCTTAGCTCTCAGCGGGTACAATGAGCAGTTCTTC. It yields the protein CASSLALSGYNEQFF. The chain combines TRBV7-2 with TRBJ2-1; D possibly corresponds to TRBD2 (6 bases). CDR1 is SGHTA, CDR2 FQGNSA, per germline. Trimming took off 0 bases at V and 4 bases at J, with 10 bases between the two ends. The CDR3 loop spans 15 amino acids.

This clonotype was observed many times. The V gene is TRBV7-9, the J gene TRBJ2-3, with D perhaps TRBD1 (5 bases). Trimming stripped 4 bases from V and 0 bases from J, with 8 bases between. The germline V gene has CDR1 SEHNR and CDR2 FQNEAQ (reference sequence). This CDR3 is 14 amino acids long. CDR3 loop: CASSWTPSTDTQYF. CDR3 in DNA: TGTGCCAGCAGCTGGACACCCAGCACAGATACGCAGTATTTT.

This clonotype was counted between two and nine times. Sequence at one end of the junction differs from germline and may be a read error. This chain links TRBV20-1 with TRBJ2-7; the match to TRBD2 covers 7 bases. The CDR3 has 14 residues. Germline V gene sequence: CDR1 DFQATT, CDR2 SNEGSKA (reference sequence). DNA for the CDR3: TGCAATGCTAACGGACTAGAGAAAGACTACGAGCAGTACTTC. This codes for CNANGLEKDYEQYF.

This clonotype was counted only a few times. This rearrangement joins TRBV5-1 to TRBJ2-5, with a weak D call TRBD1 (5 bases). CDR1 is SGHRS and CDR2 is YFSETQ in the germline V gene. V was cut by 4 bases and J by 4 bases, with 23 bases left in between. CDR3 length: 17 residues. The DNA of the CDR3 is TGCGCCAGCAGCCGAGCTTGGACGTCCAGGGAAGTAGAGACCCAGTACTTC. Its translation: CASSRAWTSREVETQYF.